This T cell receptor (beta chain) was captured in a study of blood T cell repertoires in COVID-19. Study-level background: Specimens from acute and convalescent COVID-19 originated in the United States, Italy and Spain. The cDNA or gDNA used as material had been derived from T cells, B-cell-depleted T cells, or PBMCs.

This clone has more than one count but fewer than ten. Seattle-derived patients entered the study during active infection and were followed longitudinally. Original data processing: Amplifying reference gene primers gave estimates of nucleated cell counts. Profiling relied on immunoSEQ multiplex PCR, and the TCRdb table lists in-frame clones only, not all of them. V and J calls and clone size are as listed in that table; D and trimming were resolved from the DNA. The profile shows 200,000 to 250,000 clones, 86% of them singletons. The CDR3 is 16 amino acids. V was pared by 5 bases and J by 6 bases, with 19 bases between. In germline, CDR1 is MNHEY, CDR2 SVGEGT.

The V call is TRBV6-2 or TRBV6-3, the J call TRBJ2-2, with D tentatively TRBD1 (6 bases). The sequencing input was peripheral blood. The TCR was taken from a woman older than 75 with COVID-19, enrolled during active disease. DNA for the CDR3: TGTGCCAGCAGTGTCCTAGGGGGATCTTTGTCCGGGGAGCTGTTTTTT. It specifies CASSVLGGSLSGELFF.